This passage covers 17 T cell receptor beta chains from one sample sequenced in a study of Ad26.COV2.S vaccination and SARS-CoV-2 variants. Libraries were prepared by immunoSEQ multiplex PCR; TCRdb keeps only in-frame clonotypes and omits some of them. This sample carries 410,000 or so clones, about nine tenths of them seen once, and the ten largest clones take 12%. Described treatment: 15 to 20 received Ad26.COV2.S at low or high dose, single or two shots; 5 received placebo; per-sample allocation not given. Collection of samples fell on day 63 after the first vaccine or placebo injection. The sequences come from peripheral blood, collected in a trial of Ad26.COV2.S vaccine versus placebo. These receptors were obtained from a person between 18 and 65 years old who received the Ad26.COV2.S COVID-19 vaccine or a placebo.

The chain is built from TRBV9 and TRBJ2-7; D call uncertain. CDR1 and CDR2 from the germline V gene are SGDLS and YYNGEE. V shed 0 bases and J shed 0 bases, with 10 bases lying between them. CDR3 size: 15 residues. The CDR3 nucleotides are TGTGCCAGCAGCGTAGATCGCGGAAGCTCCTACGAGCAGTACTTC. Amino acids: CASSVDRGSSYEQYF. Combining the CDR3 with reference TRBV9 and TRBJ2-7 gives the whole variable domain DSGVTQTPKHLITATGQRVTLRCSPRSGDLSVYWYQQSLDQGLQFLIQYYNGEERAKGNILERFSAQQFPDLHSELNLSSLELGDSALYFCASSVDRGSSYEQYFGPGTRLTVT.

This clone was detected a few times. The chain carries TRBV2 and TRBJ2-5, with 10 bases that match TRBD2. The CDR3 has 15 amino acids. J was trimmed by 2 bases and V by 7 bases; bases with no gene match: 7. Germline assignment: CDR1 SNHLY and CDR2 FYNNEI. CDR3 DNA: TGTGCCAGCAAGGAGGCTAGCGGGAGACAAGAGACCCAGTACTTC. It translates to CASKEASGRQETQYF.

V and J are TRBV10-1 and TRBJ2-1, with 16 nucleotides matching TRBD2. The junction had 13 bases not matched to a gene; V was cut back by 10 bases and J by 10 bases. CDR3 length: 16 residues. The germline CDR1 and CDR2 sequences are WNHNN and SYGVQD (reference sequence). The CDR3: CAKCTGTSGRAREQFF. CDR3 coding DNA: TGCGCCAAGTGTACCGGGACTAGCGGGAGGGCCAGGGAGCAGTTCTTC.

V is TRBV5-1 and J is TRBJ2-5; D is tentatively TRBD1 or TRBD2 (5 bases each). Germline values: CDR1 SGHRS, CDR2 YFSETQ. V lost 1 base and J 7 bases, leaving 11 bases between the germline ends. The CDR3 sequence is 13 residues long. The CDR3 region is CASSLSGTGTQYF. The CDR3 coding sequence is TGCGCCAGCAGCTTGTCCGGGACGGGGACCCAGTACTTC.

The CDR3 sequence: CASSPDGGNTGELFF. For the CDR3, the DNA is TGTGCCAGCTCACCAGATGGTGGGAACACCGGGGAGCTGTTTTTT. This chain connects TRBV18 to TRBJ2-2, with D hard to call. CDR1 and CDR2 from the germline V gene are KGHSH and LQKENI. V was pared by 2 bases and J by 1 base, with 8 bases between. The CDR3 has 15 residues.

V and J are TRBV7-9 and TRBJ2-3; 9 nucleotides line up with TRBD1. Germline V gene sequence: CDR1 SEHNR, CDR2 FQNEAQ (reference sequence). This CDR3 region has 14 residues. The ends lost 3 bases at V and 4 bases at J; junction bases unmatched: 2. The CDR3: CASSFTGGPDTQYF. DNA for the CDR3: TGTGCCAGCAGCTTTACAGGGGGCCCAGATACGCAGTATTTT.

The chain joins TRBV14 to TRBJ1-1; D remains ambiguous. Trimming cost V 2 bases and J 0 bases, with 10 bases left between them. CDR1 and CDR2 from the germline V gene are SGHDN and FVKESK. This CDR3 region has 15 residues. CDR3 sequence reads: CASSQLLGMNTEAFF. CDR3 in DNA: TGTGCCAGCAGCCAATTACTGGGGATGAACACTGAAGCTTTCTTT.

The J gene is TRBJ2-1, the V gene TRBV4-1; TRBD1 matches 9 bases. The CDR3 is 14 amino acids. J was trimmed by 9 bases and V by 4 bases; bases with no gene match: 7. CDR1 MGHRA and CDR2 YSYEKL come from the germline V gene. DNA of the CDR3: TGCGCCAGCAGCCTACCCACAGGGGGCGGTGAGCAGTTCTTC. Protein: CASSLPTGGGEQFF.

The chain couples TRBV6-6 to TRBJ2-4; TRBD1 matches at 9 bases. This CDR3 has 16 residues. Germline V gene data show CDR1 as MNHNY and CDR2 as SVGAGI (reference sequence). V dropped 2 bases and J dropped 8; count of bases not matched to a gene: 10. DNA for the CDR3: TGTGCCAGCAGTTACCCGAGGACAGGGGATCGGGACATTCAGTACTTC. Protein product: CASSYPRTGDRDIQYF.

V and J are TRBV28 and TRBJ1-1; 7 positions match TRBD1. V lost 4 bases and J lost 0; bases outside the gene matches: 5. From germline, CDR1 is MDHEN and CDR2 SYDVKM. CDR3 length: 15 amino acids. CDR3 sequence reads: CASSSGQTMNTEAFF. The CDR3 coding sequence is TGTGCCAGCAGTTCGGGACAGACAATGAACACTGAAGCTTTCTTT.

This clone was recorded a few times. The rearrangement uses TRBV5-1 and TRBJ2-1; D is unresolved. The CDR3 length is 17 residues. The germline V gene encodes CDR1 SGHRS and CDR2 YFSETQ. Trimming removed 4 bases from V and 8 bases from J, with 25 bases in between. The CDR3 loop reads CASSPPLAFLRGDEQFF. The CDR3 DNA sequence: TGCGCCAGCAGCCCCCCCCTGGCGTTCCTCCGAGGTGATGAGCAGTTCTTC.

This chain uses TRBV7-9 with TRBJ1-6; no definite D call. This CDR3 contains 12 residues. V lost 0 bases and J 11 bases, leaving 5 bases between the germline ends. Germline CDR1 SEHNR, CDR2 FQNEAQ (reference sequence). Here the CDR3 DNA reads TGTGCCAGCAGCTTAGCGGATCCACCCCTCCACTTT. Translation gives CASSLADPPLHF.

This chain joins TRBV6-2 or TRBV6-3 and TRBJ1-4; no definite D call. V was shortened by 1 base and J by 8 bases, with 5 bases between the two germline ends. The V gene's germline CDR1 is MNHEY and CDR2 SVGEGT. This CDR3 is built from 12 residues. CDR3 amino acids: CASSYLREKLFF. The CDR3 DNA sequence: TGTGCCAGCAGTTACTTAAGGGAAAAACTGTTTTTT.

This rearrangement joins TRBV5-1 to TRBJ2-7; 8 positions match TRBD1. The CDR3 totals 12 residues. Germline trimming cut 4 bases from V and 5 bases from J; bases unmatched to any gene: 2. Germline V CDR1 and CDR2: SGHRS, YFSETQ. CDR3 amino acids: CASSQTGDEQYF. In nucleotides, the CDR3 is TGCGCCAGCAGCCAGACAGGGGACGAGCAGTACTTC.

The chain couples TRBV25-1 to TRBJ2-1; 12 nucleotides align to TRBD2. The V gene end was trimmed by 3 bases and the J gene end by 9 bases; junction bases not matched to a gene: 6. Germline values: CDR1 MGHDK, CDR2 SYGVNS. This CDR3 is built from 15 residues. In nucleotides, the CDR3 is TGTGCCAGCAGTGAGACTAGCGGGAGAATAGGTGAGCAGTTCTTC. Its protein is CASSETSGRIGEQFF.

This chain joins TRBV20-1 and TRBJ2-5, with TRBD2 identical over 10 bases. The trim removed 3 bases at V and 3 bases at J, leaving 1 base unmatched. Germline V lookup: CDR1 DFQATT, CDR2 SNEGSKA (reference sequence). The CDR3 is made up of 13 amino acids. The CDR3 reads CSASLAGEETQYF. In DNA, the CDR3 is TGCAGTGCTAGTCTAGCGGGAGAAGAGACCCAGTACTTC.

The chain carries TRBV10-3 and TRBJ2-7; 7 nucleotides match TRBD2. Germline trimming cut 6 bases from V and 0 bases from J; bases unmatched to any gene: 2. This CDR3 has 13 residues. Germline V gene lookup returns CDR1 ENHRY and CDR2 SYGVKD. The CDR3 DNA sequence: TGTGCCATCAGGGCGGGAGACTCCTACGAGCAGTACTTC. It yields the protein CAIRAGDSYEQYF.